Below are 23 T cell receptor beta chains sequenced from a single sample in a study of shared clonotypes between healthy human individuals. Clones were read by immunoSEQ multiplex PCR, and TCRdb kept only the in-frame ones, dropping some. The repertoire holds around 690,000 clones, with roughly 88% as singletons. The sequencing sample was made of memory CD8+ T cells from PBMCs. Subset of the sample: CD45RO+ cells pooled with CCR7-negative TemRA cells. The receptors come from a young man in good health. Some clones in this sample may be carry-over from other donors' samples.

The CDR3 DNA sequence: TGTGCCAGCAGTGAAAGGGGGTTATACTACGAGCAGTACTTC. This codes for CASSERGLYYEQYF. The gene calls are TRBV25-1 and TRBJ2-7; D possibly corresponds to TRBD1 (6 bases). The CDR3 consists of 14 residues. Looked up from germline, CDR1 is MGHDK and CDR2 is SYGVNS. The V end was cut by 2 bases, the J end by 3 bases, with 11 bases between.

V is TRBV27 and J is TRBJ1-1, with 9 bases lining up with TRBD1. V was clipped by 5 bases and J by 7 bases; unmatched bases: 2. The germline gives CDR1 MNHEY, CDR2 SMNVEV (reference sequence). This CDR3 is built from 12 residues. For the CDR3, the DNA is TGTGCCAGCAGTAGACAGGGGGATGAAGCTTTCTTT. Residues: CASSRQGDEAFF.

The sample holds one count of this clone. V and J are TRBV13 and TRBJ2-1, with D unclear. CDR1 is PRHDT and CDR2 is FYEKMQ in the germline V gene (reference sequence). V was trimmed by 0 bases and J by 5 bases, leaving 8 bases between them. The CDR3 has 14 amino acids. CDR3 bases: TGTGCCAGCAGCTTAGGGCAGCACCACAATGAGCAGTTCTTC. The encoded protein is CASSLGQHHNEQFF.

This clone came up once. This chain uses TRBV6-5 with TRBJ2-7, with D uncertain. V was trimmed by 2 bases and J by 4 bases, leaving 12 bases between them. This CDR3 is built from 14 residues. CDR1 and CDR2 (germline): MNHEY, SVGAGI. The DNA for the CDR3 is TGTGCCAGCAGTTACAGTGTCCACGGTTACGAGCAGTACTTC. Encoded protein: CASSYSVHGYEQYF.

The gene calls are TRBV28 and TRBJ2-7; the D gene is possibly TRBD1 (6 bases). The CDR3 consists of 10 residues. Trimming took off 6 bases at V and 13 bases at J, with 13 bases between the two ends. Germline assignment: CDR1 MDHEN and CDR2 SYDVKM. CDR3 nucleotides: TGTGCCAGCAGCCACGACAGGCCCTACTTC. This translates into CASSHDRPYF.

The chain combines TRBV5-1 with TRBJ2-1; 7 bases map to TRBD2. Losses at the gene ends were 5 bases for V and 0 bases for J; bases not matched to a gene: 8. Germline values: CDR1 SGHRS, CDR2 YFSETQ. CDR3 length: 16 amino acids. The CDR3 loop reads CASSPTGGDSYNEQFF. The CDR3 bases are TGCGCCAGCAGTCCGACGGGGGGAGACTCCTACAATGAGCAGTTCTTC.

The rearrangement links TRBV28 to TRBJ2-7, with 13 bases matching TRBD2. The junction had 5 bases not matched to a gene; V was cut back by 2 bases and J by 1 base. From germline, CDR1 is MDHEN and CDR2 SYDVKM. The CDR3 loop spans 17 amino acids. The CDR3 DNA reads TGTGCCAGCAGTTTACCCGGGACTAGCGGGACGTCCTACGAGCAGTACTTC. Protein: CASSLPGTSGTSYEQYF.

The chain is built from TRBV2 and TRBJ1-3; D gene ambiguous. This CDR3 has 14 residues. V was shortened by 6 bases and J by 0 bases, with 9 bases between the two germline ends. Per the germline V gene, CDR1 is SNHLY and CDR2 is FYNNEI. Here the CDR3 reads CASSSAGSGNTIYF. CDR3 DNA: TGTGCCAGCAGCTCGGCAGGCTCTGGAAACACCATATATTTT. The variable domain in full, with the rest retrieved from reference TRBV2 and TRBJ1-3, is EPEVTQTPSHQVTQMGQEVILRCVPISNHLYFYWYRQILGQKVEFLVSFYNNEISEKSEIFDDQFSVERPDGSNFTLKIRSTKLEDSAMYFCASSSAGSGNTIYFGEGSWLTVV.

The chain uses TRBV28 and TRBJ2-5; 8 nucleotides align to TRBD2. CDR1 MDHEN and CDR2 SYDVKM come from the germline V gene. With 6 bases clipped from V and 11 bases from J, the junction kept 14 bases outside the gene matches. The CDR3 runs 14 residues. As DNA, the CDR3 is TGTGCCAGCAGGCTAGCGGGTGAAGCTCTTGGGCAGTACTTC. This sequence encodes CASRLAGEALGQYF.

This chain links TRBV7-9 with TRBJ1-1; D not resolved. Germline V CDR1 and CDR2: SEHNR, FQNEAQ (reference sequence). This CDR3 is 14 amino acids long. Deletions cut 6 bases from V and 0 bases from J, with 11 bases between. The CDR3 DNA sequence: TGTGCCAGCAGATACGGGCCGATGAACACTGAAGCTTTCTTT. This encodes CASRYGPMNTEAFF.

The chain links TRBV4-3 to TRBJ2-7; 10 bases align to TRBD1. The CDR3 covers 15 residues. V was clipped by 4 bases and J by 2 bases; unmatched bases: 5. Germline V gives CDR1 LGHNA, CDR2 YSLEER. The CDR3, as DNA: TGCGCCAGCAGCCCAGGGACAGGGGCGACCTACGAGCAGTACTTC. This gives the protein CASSPGTGATYEQYF.

The chain employs TRBV6-1 and TRBJ2-5, with a weak D call TRBD2 (6 bases). V dropped 6 bases and J dropped 9 bases, with 20 bases sitting between them. The CDR3 is made up of 14 amino acids. Germline CDR1 and CDR2: MNHNS and SASEGT. DNA for the CDR3: TGTGCCAGCAGCCCGGGGGAAGTGAGTTTCCCCCAGTACTTC. This sequence encodes CASSPGEVSFPQYF.

This chain uses TRBV29-1 with TRBJ2-3, with no clear D. The CDR3 covers 13 residues. Trimming cost V 3 bases and J 0 bases, with 7 bases left between them. Germline V gene sequence: CDR1 SQVTM, CDR2 ANQGSEA. The CDR3 DNA reads TGCAGCGTTGATTCCCCCAGCACAGATACGCAGTATTTT. Translation: CSVDSPSTDTQYF.

J is TRBJ2-1 and V is TRBV9; the match to TRBD2 covers 9 bases. The length of the CDR3 is 19 residues. After removal of 4 bases from V and 2 bases from J, the junction contained 16 bases not matched to a gene. CDR1 is SGDLS and CDR2 is YYNGEE in the germline V gene. For the CDR3, the DNA is TGTGCCAGCAGCACCTTGGCGGGAGGGCGAAGTATCGCCTACAATGAGCAGTTCTTC. This encodes CASSTLAGGRSIAYNEQFF. The whole variable domain, remainder taken from reference TRBV9 and TRBJ2-1, is DSGVTQTPKHLITATGQRVTLRCSPRSGDLSVYWYQQSLDQGLQFLIQYYNGEERAKGNILERFSAQQFPDLHSELNLSSLELGDSALYFCASSTLAGGRSIAYNEQFFGPGTRLTVL.

The chain combines TRBV19 with TRBJ2-6, with D tentatively TRBD2 (6 bases). Germline lookup yields CDR1 LNHDA and CDR2 SQIVND (reference sequence). The V end was cut by 3 bases, the J end by 2 bases, with 14 bases between. The CDR3 is 17 amino acids. The CDR3 DNA reads as TGTGCCAGTAGTATTAGACTAGGCGGGACTGGGGCCAACGTCCTGACTTTC. It specifies CASSIRLGGTGANVLTF.

V usage is TRBV7-9 and J usage is TRBJ1-2; D is undetermined. V lost 5 bases, J lost 8 bases, and 12 bases lay in between. Per the germline V gene, CDR1 is SEHNR and CDR2 is FQNEAQ (reference sequence). This CDR3 comprises 12 residues. This CDR3 reads CASSPGGDGYTF. CDR3 DNA: TGTGCCAGCAGCCCAGGAGGAGACGGCTACACCTTC.

The chain couples TRBV25-1 to TRBJ2-7; possibly TRBD1 or TRBD2 for D (6 bases each). Deletions cut 8 bases from V and 5 bases from J, with 16 bases between. The CDR3 contains 13 residues. CDR1 and CDR2 from the germline V gene are MGHDK and SYGVNS. The CDR3 DNA reads TGTGCCAGCGCCAGAGGGGGGTCGGACGAGCAGTACTTC. Its translation is CASARGGSDEQYF.

V and J are TRBV19 and TRBJ1-4; possibly TRBD1 for D (5 bases). V dropped 4 bases and J dropped 6 bases, with 12 bases sitting between them. This CDR3 region has 14 residues. Germline CDR1 is LNHDA and CDR2 is SQIVND (reference sequence). Here the CDR3 DNA reads TGTGCCAGTAGTACGGACATGGAGGATGAAAAACTGTTTTTT. Translation gives CASSTDMEDEKLFF. The full variable domain, rest sourced from reference TRBV19 and TRBJ1-4, is DGGITQSPKYLFRKEGQNVTLSCEQNLNHDAMYWYRQDPGQGLRLIYYSQIVNDFQKGDIAEGYSVSREKKESFPLTVTSAQKNPTAFYLCASSTDMEDEKLFFGSGTQLSVL.

As regards this clone: In the same sample, other DNA sequences code for this CDR3. DNA for the CDR3: TGTGCCAGCAGCTCTCGGACAAGTTCCTACGAGCAGTACTTC. Protein product: CASSSRTSSYEQYF. The genes are TRBV7-9 and TRBJ2-7; D may be TRBD1 (5 bases). The CDR3 sequence is 14 residues long. V gave up 4 bases and J gave up 1 base, with 11 bases separating them. CDR1 is SEHNR, CDR2 FQNEAQ, per germline (reference sequence).

The chain couples TRBV2 to TRBJ1-1; no reliable D call. The CDR3 has 13 residues. The V gene lost 6 bases and the J gene lost 6 bases, with 14 bases spanning the gap. CDR1 and CDR2 from the germline V gene are SNHLY and FYNNEI. In DNA, the CDR3 is TGTGCCAGCAGCCTGACCCTGTCTCCTGAAGCTTTCTTT. It yields the protein CASSLTLSPEAFF.

This chain connects TRBV13 to TRBJ2-7; the D call may be TRBD1 or TRBD2 (5 bases each). CDR1 and CDR2 (germline): PRHDT, FYEKMQ (reference sequence). The CDR3 runs to 14 residues. V lost 0 bases and J lost 2, with 8 bases in between. CDR3 sequence reads: CASSLGRDAYEQYF. CDR3 DNA sequence: TGTGCCAGCAGCTTAGGACGGGACGCCTACGAGCAGTACTTC.

This clone was counted a single time. Other nucleotide sequences from this sample produce the same CDR3. The V and J genes are TRBV15 and TRBJ2-5, with D possibly TRBD2 on 5 matching bases. The CDR3 loop spans 14 amino acids. V was pared by 1 base and J by 3 bases, with 9 bases between. Germline lookup yields CDR1 LNHNV and CDR2 YYDKDF (reference sequence). The CDR3: CATSRGGEEETQYF. CDR3 nucleotides: TGTGCCACCAGCAGAGGGGGAGAAGAAGAGACCCAGTACTTC.

The CDR3, as DNA: TGCGCCAGCAGCTTGATGAACACCGGGGAGCTGTTTTTT. Translation: CASSLMNTGELFF. The V and J genes are TRBV5-1 and TRBJ2-2; no definite D call. This CDR3 has 13 amino acids. Germline V gives CDR1 SGHRS, CDR2 YFSETQ. The V end was cut by 1 base, the J end by 1 base, with 2 bases between.